The clone carrying this T cell receptor beta chain was counted a single time. V dropped 6 bases and J dropped 6 bases, with 17 bases sitting between them. This CDR3 comprises 14 residues. Germline V gene data show CDR1 as MDHEN and CDR2 as SYDVKM. The data were obtained in a study of blood T cell repertoires in COVID-19. As processed by the authors: It was from reference gene primer amplification that nucleated cell counts were estimated. TCRdb's table, derived via immunoSEQ multiplex PCR, lists solely in-frame clones and lacks some. The DNA gave D and trimming, while V, J and clone size come from that table. Here the sample spans tens of thousands of clones, approximately 80% being singletons.

The chain has TRBV28 and TRBJ1-2; D is possibly TRBD1 (6 bases). The receptor's source is a woman aged 55-70 years with acute or convalescent COVID-19. Sequencing input: peripheral blood. CDR3 in DNA: TGTGCCAGCAGCCTTCTCGGGGGGGCCGATGGCTACACCTTC. Its protein is CASSLLGGADGYTF.